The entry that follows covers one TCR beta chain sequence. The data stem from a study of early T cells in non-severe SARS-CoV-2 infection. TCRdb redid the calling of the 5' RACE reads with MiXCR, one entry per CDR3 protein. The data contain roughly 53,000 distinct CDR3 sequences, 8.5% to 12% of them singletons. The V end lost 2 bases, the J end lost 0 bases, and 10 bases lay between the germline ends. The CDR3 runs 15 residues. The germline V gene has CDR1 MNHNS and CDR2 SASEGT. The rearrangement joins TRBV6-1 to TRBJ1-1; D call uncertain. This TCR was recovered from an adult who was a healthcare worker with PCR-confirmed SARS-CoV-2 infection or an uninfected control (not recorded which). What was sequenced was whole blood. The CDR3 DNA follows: TGTGCCAGCAGTGAAAGATCACACGTGAACACTGAAGCTTTCTTT. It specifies CASSERSHVNTEAFF.